This passage covers 11 T cell receptor beta chains from one sample sequenced in a study of identical twins. TCRdb independently ran MiXCR on the 5' RACE reads; one entry per CDR3 protein. This table has 250,000 to 350,000 distinct CDR3 sequences, less than 9% appearing once. These data also featured in a second study, about yellow fever vaccine responses in identical twins.

The specimen sequenced was memory (CD45RO+) T cells sorted from blood. The receptors originated from a woman under 30 in good health.

This clonotype was counted between two and nine times. The V call is TRBV12-3 or TRBV12-4, the J call TRBJ2-7; D uncertain. The ends were cut back, 7 bases at V and 2 bases at J, with 12 bases in the middle. The CDR3 has 13 residues. The CDR3 region has the DNA TGTGCCAGCAAGGCAAGTATAGCCTACGAGCAGTACTTC. Residues: CASKASIAYEQYF.

In its sample, this clonotype was seen a few times. The chain uses TRBV5-6 and TRBJ1-1; D call uncertain. From germline, CDR1 is SGHDT and CDR2 YYEEEE. The CDR3 has 12 amino acids. With 4 bases removed from V and 5 bases from J, the gap between germline ends came to 9 bases. The CDR3 DNA is TGTGCCAGCAGCCCTTCAGGAACTGAAGCTTTCTTT. It specifies CASSPSGTEAFF.

This clonotype occurred a few times. The chain carries TRBV7-8 and TRBJ2-1; 8 nucleotides line up with TRBD2. Germline loops: CDR1 SGHVS, CDR2 FQNEAQ. Unmatched junction bases numbered 12, after V lost 7 bases and J lost 10 bases. The CDR3 is made up of 14 amino acids. The CDR3: CASTPRTSPAEQFF. The CDR3, as DNA: TGTGCCAGCACCCCCCGGACTAGCCCAGCGGAGCAGTTCTTC.

The chain combines TRBV20-1 with TRBJ2-5, with TRBD2 identical over 8 bases. The germline gives CDR1 DFQATT, CDR2 SNEGSKA (reference sequence). The CDR3 length is 14 residues. The ends lost 5 bases at V and 1 base at J; junction bases unmatched: 6. CDR3 DNA sequence: TGCAGTGCTGAATGGACTAGCCTCCAAGAGACCCAGTACTTC. It encodes CSAEWTSLQETQYF.

This clonotype was found many times. The chain is built from TRBV4-2 and TRBJ2-2, with 9 bases lining up with TRBD1. V lost 1 base and J lost 6; bases outside the gene matches: 6. CDR3 length: 16 amino acids. Germline V lookup: CDR1 LGHNA, CDR2 YNFKEQ. As DNA, the CDR3 is TGTGCCAGCAGCCAAGGGGGAACAGGGGGCCCCGGGGAGCTGTTTTTT. This sequence encodes CASSQGGTGGPGELFF.

This clonotype occurred a few times. This chain connects TRBV14 to TRBJ1-4, with D maybe TRBD1 (5 bases). Per the germline V gene, CDR1 is SGHDN and CDR2 is FVKESK. Trimming pared 8 bases from V and 1 base from J, leaving 14 bases between. The CDR3 has 15 residues. CDR3 sequence: CASSDTGGTNEKLFF. The DNA for the CDR3 is TGTGCCAGCTCCGATACGGGGGGAACTAATGAAAAACTGTTTTTT.

This clonotype was detected many times. The V gene is TRBV15, the J gene TRBJ2-2, with D perhaps TRBD1 (5 bases). V was shortened by 7 bases and J by 0 bases, with 9 bases between the two germline ends. The CDR3 runs 14 residues. Per germline, CDR1 LNHNV and CDR2 YYDKDF (reference sequence). CDR3 region: CATTREANTGELFF. The DNA for the CDR3 is TGTGCCACCACCAGGGAAGCGAACACCGGGGAGCTGTTTTTT.

A few counts support this clonotype. The chain recombines TRBV2 with TRBJ1-2, with D perhaps matching TRBD1 (6 bases). Germline V CDR1 and CDR2: SNHLY, FYNNEI. Trimming removed 4 bases at V and 8 bases at J, with 11 bases between. The CDR3 is 12 amino acids. The CDR3 DNA follows: TGTGCCAGCAGTGGCATAGGGGGGGGCTACACCTTC. Its translation is CASSGIGGGYTF.

This clonotype was found a few times. CDR3 nucleotide sequence: TGTGCCAGCAGCCCAGAGATTGGAGCCAAAAACATTCAGTACTTC. Its protein is CASSPEIGAKNIQYF. V gene TRBV14 combines with J gene TRBJ2-4; no clear D gene. Trimming removed 4 bases at V and 0 bases at J, with 10 bases between. The CDR3 is made up of 15 amino acids. The germline V gene encodes CDR1 SGHDN and CDR2 FVKESK.

This CDR3 reads CASRLTGTSGTGELFF. CDR3 bases: TGTGCCAGCAGATTAACCGGGACTAGCGGCACCGGGGAGCTGTTTTTT. The genes are TRBV11-3 and TRBJ2-2, with 11 bases identical to TRBD2. Trimming removed 6 bases from V and 4 bases from J; junction bases left unmatched: 7. The length of the CDR3 is 16 residues. Germline CDR1 is SGHNT and CDR2 is YENEEA.

There are many counts of this clonotype. The chain joins TRBV14 to TRBJ1-1; D uncertain. CDR3 length: 13 amino acids. V lost 3 bases and J lost 2, with 7 bases in between. The germline gives CDR1 SGHDN, CDR2 FVKESK. The CDR3 DNA reads TGTGCCAGCAGCCAGAACACAAACACTGAAGCTTTCTTT. It is translated as CASSQNTNTEAFF.